Sequencing of this T cell receptor beta chain was carried out in a study of blood T cell repertoires in COVID-19. Study-wide background: Acute and convalescent COVID-19 specimens originated in the United States, Italy and Spain.

Per the original methods: Reference gene primers were amplified, and this amplification served to estimate nucleated cell counts. Clones were read by immunoSEQ multiplex PCR, and TCRdb kept only the in-frame ones, dropping some. For V, J and clone size, that table is used; D and trimming come from the DNA. The sample has about 170,000 clones, about 89% seen once. J lost 0 bases, V lost 6 bases, and 8 bases had no gene match. Looked up from germline, CDR1 is LGHNA and CDR2 is YSLEER. The CDR3 length is 17 residues. The TCR was taken from a man in his 70s with acute or convalescent COVID-19. The rearrangement uses TRBV4-3 and TRBJ1-6; TRBD1 agrees at 7 bases. The sequenced sample was peripheral blood. The CDR3: CASSPDRAVSYNSPLHF. The CDR3, as DNA: TGCGCCAGCAGTCCCGACAGGGCCGTCTCCTATAATTCACCCCTCCACTTT.